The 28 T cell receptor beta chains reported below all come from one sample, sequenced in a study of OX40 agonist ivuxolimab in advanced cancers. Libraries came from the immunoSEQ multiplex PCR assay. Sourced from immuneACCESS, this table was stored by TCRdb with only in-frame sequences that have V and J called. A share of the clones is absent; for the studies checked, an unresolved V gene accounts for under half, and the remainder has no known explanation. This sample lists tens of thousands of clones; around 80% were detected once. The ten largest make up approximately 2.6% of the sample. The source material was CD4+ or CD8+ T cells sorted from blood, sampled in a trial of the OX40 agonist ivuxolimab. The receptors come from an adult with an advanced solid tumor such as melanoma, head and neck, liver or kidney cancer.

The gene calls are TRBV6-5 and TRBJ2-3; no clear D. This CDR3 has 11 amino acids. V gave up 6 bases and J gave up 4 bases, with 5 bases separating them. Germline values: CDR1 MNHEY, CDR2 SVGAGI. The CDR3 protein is CASRVADTQYF. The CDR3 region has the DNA TGTGCCAGCAGGGTGGCAGATACGCAGTATTTT.

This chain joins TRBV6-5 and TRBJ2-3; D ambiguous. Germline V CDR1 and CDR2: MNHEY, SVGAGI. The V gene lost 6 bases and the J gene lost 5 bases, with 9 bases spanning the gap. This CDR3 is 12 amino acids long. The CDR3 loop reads CASRDREDTQYF. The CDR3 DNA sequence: TGTGCCAGCAGGGATAGAGAAGATACGCAGTATTTT.

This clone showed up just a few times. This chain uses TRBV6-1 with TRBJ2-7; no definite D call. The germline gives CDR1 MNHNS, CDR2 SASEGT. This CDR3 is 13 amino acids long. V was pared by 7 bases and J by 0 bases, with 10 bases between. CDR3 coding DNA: TGTGCCAGCATCACCACGTCCTCCTACGAGCAGTACTTC. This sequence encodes CASITTSSYEQYF.

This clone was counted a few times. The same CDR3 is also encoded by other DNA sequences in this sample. The CDR3 here is CASGVGNQPQHF. The CDR3 DNA sequence: TGTGCCAGCGGAGTGGGAAATCAGCCCCAGCATTTT. The genes are TRBV19 and TRBJ1-5; D is uncertain. V shed 9 bases and J shed 4 bases, with 10 bases lying between them. This CDR3 has 12 amino acids. The germline V gene encodes CDR1 LNHDA and CDR2 SQIVND (reference sequence).

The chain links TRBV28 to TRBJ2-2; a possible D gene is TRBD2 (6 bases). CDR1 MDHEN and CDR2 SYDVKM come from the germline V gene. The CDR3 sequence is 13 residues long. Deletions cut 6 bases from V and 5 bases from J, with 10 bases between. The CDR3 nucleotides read TGTGCCAGCAGGCCCCGGGGGACCGGGGAGCTGTTTTTT. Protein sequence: CASRPRGTGELFF.

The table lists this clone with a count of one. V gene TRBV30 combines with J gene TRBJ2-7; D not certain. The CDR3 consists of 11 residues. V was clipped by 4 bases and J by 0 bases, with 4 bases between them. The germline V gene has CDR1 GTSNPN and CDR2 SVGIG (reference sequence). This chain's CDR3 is CAWKSSYEQYF. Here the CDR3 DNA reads TGTGCCTGGAAGTCCTCCTACGAGCAGTACTTC. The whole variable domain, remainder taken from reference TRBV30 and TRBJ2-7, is SQTIHQWPATLVQPVGSPLSLECTVEGTSNPNLYWYRQAAGRGLQLLFYSVGIGQISSEVPQNLSASRPQDRQFILSSKKLLLSDSGFYLCAWKSSYEQYFGPGTRLTVT.

The CDR3 reads CASSFMDSNTDTQYF. Written as DNA, the CDR3 is TGCGCCAGCAGCTTTATGGACAGTAACACAGATACGCAGTATTTT. The chain joins TRBV5-1 to TRBJ2-3; tentatively, D is TRBD1 (6 bases). V gave up 2 bases and J gave up 2 bases, with 12 bases separating them. Germline CDR1 and CDR2: SGHRS and YFSETQ. The length of the CDR3 is 15 residues.

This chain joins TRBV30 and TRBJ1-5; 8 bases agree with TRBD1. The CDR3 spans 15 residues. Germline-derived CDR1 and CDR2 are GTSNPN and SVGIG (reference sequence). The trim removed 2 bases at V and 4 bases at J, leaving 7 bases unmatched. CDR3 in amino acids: CAWSLSGTGNQPQHF. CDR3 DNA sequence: TGTGCCTGGAGTCTCTCCGGGACAGGTAATCAGCCCCAGCATTTT.

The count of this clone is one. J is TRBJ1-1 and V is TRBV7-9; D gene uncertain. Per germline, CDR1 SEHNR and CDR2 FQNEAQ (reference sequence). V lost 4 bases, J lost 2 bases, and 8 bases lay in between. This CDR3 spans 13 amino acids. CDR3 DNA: TGTGCCAGCAGCTCGCCCAAAAACACTGAAGCTTTCTTT. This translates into CASSSPKNTEAFF.

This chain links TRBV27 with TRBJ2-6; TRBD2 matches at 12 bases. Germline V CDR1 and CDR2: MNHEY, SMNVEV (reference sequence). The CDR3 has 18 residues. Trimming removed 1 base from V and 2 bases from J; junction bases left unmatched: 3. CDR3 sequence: CASSLLASGGAGANVLTF. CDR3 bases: TGTGCCAGCAGTTTATTAGCTAGCGGGGGGGCTGGGGCCAACGTCCTGACTTTC.

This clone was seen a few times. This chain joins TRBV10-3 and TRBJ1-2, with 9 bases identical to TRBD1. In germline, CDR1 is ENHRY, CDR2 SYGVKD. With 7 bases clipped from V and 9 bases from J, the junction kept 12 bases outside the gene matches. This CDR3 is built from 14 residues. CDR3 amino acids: CAITATGTGSSYTF. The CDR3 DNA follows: TGTGCCATCACTGCCACCGGGACAGGGTCTAGCTACACCTTC.

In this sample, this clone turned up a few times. The CDR3 DNA follows: TGTGCCAGCAGACCTACAGCGAACACCGGGGAGCTGTTTTTT. Amino acid sequence: CASRPTANTGELFF. The chain carries TRBV6-1 and TRBJ2-2; unclear D gene. CDR1 and CDR2 from the germline V gene are MNHNS and SASEGT. V was shortened by 6 bases and J by 0 bases, with 8 bases between the two germline ends. CDR3 length: 14 amino acids.

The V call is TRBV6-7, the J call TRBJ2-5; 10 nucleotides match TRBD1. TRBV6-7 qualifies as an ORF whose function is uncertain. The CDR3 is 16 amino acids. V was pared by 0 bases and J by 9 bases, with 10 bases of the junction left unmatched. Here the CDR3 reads CASSYSRTGGSLAQYF. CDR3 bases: TGTGCCAGCAGTTACTCCCGGACAGGGGGGTCCTTGGCCCAGTACTTC.

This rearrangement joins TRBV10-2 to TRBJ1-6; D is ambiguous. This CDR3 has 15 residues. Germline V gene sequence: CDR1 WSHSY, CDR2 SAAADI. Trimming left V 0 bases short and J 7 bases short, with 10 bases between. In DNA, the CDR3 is TGCGCCAGCAGTGAGTCGAGAGGCCAGAATTCACCCCTCCACTTT. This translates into CASSESRGQNSPLHF.

DNA of the CDR3: TGTGCCAGCAGTTATAAAAACCCGGAGACTGAAGCTTTCTTT. Amino acids: CASSYKNPETEAFF. J is TRBJ1-1 and V is TRBV6-5; D gene uncertain. Trimming removed 3 bases at V and 5 bases at J, with 13 bases between. The CDR3 sequence is 14 residues long. Germline V gene sequence: CDR1 MNHEY, CDR2 SVGAGI.

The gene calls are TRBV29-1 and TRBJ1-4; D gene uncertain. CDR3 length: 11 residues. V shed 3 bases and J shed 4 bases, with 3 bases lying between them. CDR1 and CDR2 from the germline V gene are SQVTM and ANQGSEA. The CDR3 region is CSVDFNEKLFF. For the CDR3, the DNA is TGCAGCGTTGATTTTAATGAAAAACTGTTTTTT.

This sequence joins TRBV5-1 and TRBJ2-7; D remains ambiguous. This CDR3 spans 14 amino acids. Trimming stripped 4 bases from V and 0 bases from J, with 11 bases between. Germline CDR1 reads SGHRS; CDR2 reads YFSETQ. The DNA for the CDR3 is TGCGCCAGCAGCCGCGACGGAACCTCCTACGAGCAGTACTTC. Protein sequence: CASSRDGTSYEQYF.

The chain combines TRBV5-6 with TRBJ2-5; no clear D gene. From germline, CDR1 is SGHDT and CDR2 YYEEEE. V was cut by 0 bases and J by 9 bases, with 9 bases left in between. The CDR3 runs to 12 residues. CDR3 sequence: CASSLGPRAQYF. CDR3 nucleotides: TGTGCCAGCAGCTTGGGGCCACGGGCCCAGTACTTC.

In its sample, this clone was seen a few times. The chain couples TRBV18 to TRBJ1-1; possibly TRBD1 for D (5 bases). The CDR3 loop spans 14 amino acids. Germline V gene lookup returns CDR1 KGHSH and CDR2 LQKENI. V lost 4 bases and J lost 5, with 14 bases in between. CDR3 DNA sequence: TGTGCCAGCTCACAACAGGTATCGGGGACTGAAGCTTTCTTT. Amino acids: CASSQQVSGTEAFF.

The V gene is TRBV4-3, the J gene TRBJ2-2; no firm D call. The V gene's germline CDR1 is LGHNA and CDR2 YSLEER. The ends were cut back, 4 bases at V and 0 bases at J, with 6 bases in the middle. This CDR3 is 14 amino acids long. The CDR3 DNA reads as TGCGCCAGCAGCCCCGCTACGAACACCGGGGAGCTGTTTTTT. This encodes CASSPATNTGELFF.

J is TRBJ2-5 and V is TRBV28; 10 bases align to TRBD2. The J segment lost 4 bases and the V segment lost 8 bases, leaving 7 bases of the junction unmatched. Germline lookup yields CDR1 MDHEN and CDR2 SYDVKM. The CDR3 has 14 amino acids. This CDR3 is CASLVAGGLETQYF. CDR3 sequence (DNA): TGTGCCAGCCTCGTAGCGGGGGGCTTAGAGACCCAGTACTTC.

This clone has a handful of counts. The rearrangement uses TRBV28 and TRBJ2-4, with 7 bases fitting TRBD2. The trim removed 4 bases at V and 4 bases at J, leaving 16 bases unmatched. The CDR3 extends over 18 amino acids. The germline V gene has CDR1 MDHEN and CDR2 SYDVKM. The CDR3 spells CASSSTPSPVGGKNIQYF. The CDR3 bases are TGTGCCAGCAGTTCAACCCCCTCCCCGGTGGGGGGGAAAAACATTCAGTACTTC.

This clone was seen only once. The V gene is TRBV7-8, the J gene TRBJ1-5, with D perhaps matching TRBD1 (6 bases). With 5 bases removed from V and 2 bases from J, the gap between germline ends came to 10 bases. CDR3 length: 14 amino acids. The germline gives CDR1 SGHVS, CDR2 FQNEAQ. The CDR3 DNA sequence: TGTGCCAGCAGCCTGGCAGGGGGCAATCAGCCCCAGCATTTT. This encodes CASSLAGGNQPQHF. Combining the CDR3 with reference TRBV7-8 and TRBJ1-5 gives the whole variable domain GAGVSQSPRYKVAKRGQDVALRCDPISGHVSLFWYQQALGQGPEFLTYFQNEAQLDKSGLPSDRFFAERPEGSVSTLKIQRTQQEDSAVYLCASSLAGGNQPQHFGDGTRLSIL.

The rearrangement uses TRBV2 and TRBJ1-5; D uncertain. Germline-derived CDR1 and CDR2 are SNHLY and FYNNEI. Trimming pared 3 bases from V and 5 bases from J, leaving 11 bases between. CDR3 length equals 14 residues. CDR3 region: CASSEEAAYQPQHF. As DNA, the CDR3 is TGTGCCAGCAGTGAGGAGGCAGCCTATCAGCCCCAGCATTTT.

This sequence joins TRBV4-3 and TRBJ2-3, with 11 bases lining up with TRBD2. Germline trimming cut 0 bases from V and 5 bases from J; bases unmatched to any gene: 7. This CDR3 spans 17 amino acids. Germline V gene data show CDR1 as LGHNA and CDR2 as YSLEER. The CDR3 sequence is CASSQEGLAGGRDTQYF. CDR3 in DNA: TGCGCCAGCAGCCAAGAGGGCCTAGCGGGGGGCAGAGATACGCAGTATTTT.

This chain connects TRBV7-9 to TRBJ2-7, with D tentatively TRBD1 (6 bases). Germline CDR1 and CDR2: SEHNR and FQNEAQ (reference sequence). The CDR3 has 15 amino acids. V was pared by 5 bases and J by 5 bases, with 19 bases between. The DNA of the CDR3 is TGTGCCAGCAGCAGTTACCGGGACAAGGTTAACGAGCAGTACTTC. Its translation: CASSSYRDKVNEQYF.

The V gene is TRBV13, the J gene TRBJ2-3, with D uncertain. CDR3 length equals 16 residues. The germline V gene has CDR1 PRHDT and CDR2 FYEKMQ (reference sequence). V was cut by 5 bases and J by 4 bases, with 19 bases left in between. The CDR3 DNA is TGTGCCAGCAGCCTAACCTCGACCCGGAGCGCAGATACGCAGTATTTT. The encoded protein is CASSLTSTRSADTQYF.

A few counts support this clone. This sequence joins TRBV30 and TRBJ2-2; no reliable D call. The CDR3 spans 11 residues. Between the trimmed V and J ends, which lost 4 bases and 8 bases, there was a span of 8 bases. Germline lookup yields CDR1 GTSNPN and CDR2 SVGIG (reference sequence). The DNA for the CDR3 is TGTGCCTGGACCACCAGAGGGGAGCTGTTTTTT. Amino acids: CAWTTRGELFF.